The rows below give T cell receptor beta chains drawn from one sample of a study of blood T cells in healthy people across ages. MiXCR, applied by TCRdb to the 5' RACE reads, yields one record per CDR3 protein. This table holds almost 550,000 distinct CDR3 sequences, around 24% found once. These same data were also listed under a study on T cells of mothers and their children.

The sequencing input was blood. The receptors derive from a boy younger than 18 in good health. Each CDR3 is given with its conserved first and last residue. D genes are given only for firm matches. Size values are once, few and many counts, or a class for expanded clones, and some rows have none.

V gene,D gene,J gene,clone size,CDR3 protein,CDR3 DNA
TRBV7-7,.,TRBJ2-5,few,CASSLGSPRETQYF,TGTGCTAGCAGCTTAGGGAGCCCCCGGGAGACCCAGTACTTC
TRBV28,.,TRBJ2-7,.,CASSSQQGGISYEQYF,TGTGCCAGCAGTTCACAGCAGGGCGGGATCTCCTACGAGCAGTACTTC
TRBV28,.,TRBJ2-3,few,CASLPGGMNTQYF,TGTGCCAGTCTGCCGGGGGGCATGAATACGCAGTATTTT
TRBV9,TRBD2,TRBJ2-5,.,CASSVDSGGRTQYF,TGTGCCAGCAGCGTAGATAGCGGGGGGCGGACCCAGTACTTC
TRBV5-5,TRBD1,TRBJ2-5,few,CASSPHAGGAETQYF,TGTGCCAGCAGCCCCCATGCAGGGGGTGCAGAGACCCAGTACTTC
TRBV11-2,.,TRBJ2-3,few,CASSLMWGDTQYF,TGTGCCAGCAGCTTAATGTGGGGAGATACGCAGTATTTT
TRBV20-1,TRBD1,TRBJ2-7,few,CSASPGRLRQGNYEQYF,TGCAGTGCTAGCCCCGGGCGCTTAAGACAGGGGAACTACGAGCAGTACTTC
TRBV28,.,TRBJ1-1,.,CASRLTEAEAFF,TGTGCCAGCAGGCTGACGGAAGCTGAAGCTTTCTTT
TRBV7-9,.,TRBJ2-7,.,CASSLPSVGPGAYYEQYF,TGTGCCAGCAGCCTTCCAAGCGTGGGGCCCGGGGCCTACTACGAGCAGTACTTC
TRBV29-1,.,TRBJ1-1,few,CSVVGVLNTEAFF,TGCAGCGTTGTTGGGGTACTGAACACTGAAGCTTTCTTT